These 17 T cell receptor beta chains came from one sample sequenced in a study of blood T cell repertoires in COVID-19. Using immunoSEQ multiplex PCR, the repertoire was profiled, and TCRdb retains in-frame clones only, with some absent. The data hold around 37,000 clones, with about nine tenths observed a single time. Sequenced: peripheral blood. Source of these receptors: a woman of 80 years or more with acute or convalescent COVID-19.

The CDR3 spells CASSYSQQGWETQYF. The CDR3 nucleotides are TGTGCCAGCAGTTACTCCCAACAGGGGTGGGAGACCCAGTACTTC. The V and J genes are TRBV6-5 and TRBJ2-5; TRBD1 agrees at 7 bases. After removal of 0 bases from V and 5 bases from J, the junction contained 6 bases not matched to a gene. CDR3 length: 15 amino acids. Germline CDR1 is MNHEY and CDR2 is SVGAGI.

The chain employs TRBV10-3 and TRBJ2-1; D is unresolved. Trimming cost V 6 bases and J 7 bases, with 13 bases left between them. Germline CDR1 reads ENHRY; CDR2 reads SYGVKD. The CDR3 runs 13 residues. CDR3 sequence (DNA): TGTGCCATCAGCCCCGAGAGCCTGAATGAGCAGTTCTTC. Translated: CAISPESLNEQFF.

The chain uses TRBV12-3 or TRBV12-4 and TRBJ2-5, with a tentative D call TRBD2 (6 bases). Trimming left V 6 bases short and J 5 bases short, with 13 bases between. The CDR3 is 13 amino acids. CDR3 coding DNA: TGTGCCAGCAGAGTGGGGGGAGGCGAGACCCAGTACTTC. It encodes CASRVGGGETQYF.

This clone was seen a handful of times. The gene calls are TRBV10-3 and TRBJ1-1, with D possibly matching TRBD1 (5 bases). The CDR3 sequence is 14 residues long. V lost 2 bases to trimming and J lost 0 bases, with 7 bases between them. Germline CDR1 ENHRY, CDR2 SYGVKD. The DNA of the CDR3 is TGTGCCATCAGTGAGACGACAGTGAACACTGAAGCTTTCTTT. The encoded protein is CAISETTVNTEAFF.

The chain links TRBV6-5 to TRBJ1-2, with TRBD1 matching 10 bases. Germline trimming cut 7 bases from V and 6 bases from J; bases unmatched to any gene: 11. The CDR3 length is 15 residues. Germline V CDR1 and CDR2: MNHEY, SVGAGI. The CDR3 region is CASNRGTGAVDGYTF. The CDR3 region has the DNA TGTGCCAGCAACCGAGGGACAGGGGCGGTAGATGGCTACACCTTC.

The rearrangement uses TRBV4-1 and TRBJ1-6, with 7 nucleotides matching TRBD1. CDR3 length equals 16 residues. Germline V gene data show CDR1 as MGHRA and CDR2 as YSYEKL. V dropped 1 base and J dropped 5; count of bases not matched to a gene: 5. CDR3 bases: TGCGCCAGCAGCCAAGTCGGAGGGACAGATAATTCACCCCTCCACTTT. Translation: CASSQVGGTDNSPLHF.

This rearrangement joins TRBV5-4 to TRBJ1-1, with 10 bases identical to TRBD1. The CDR3 is 14 residues long. Trimming cost V 4 bases and J 10 bases; bases outside gene matches: 10. From germline, CDR1 is SGHNT and CDR2 YYREEE (reference sequence). The CDR3 sequence is CASSEGQGFQGAFF. CDR3 sequence (DNA): TGTGCCAGCAGCGAGGGACAGGGGTTTCAAGGAGCTTTCTTT.

V gene TRBV9 combines with J gene TRBJ2-5, with TRBD1 as a possible D gene (5 bases). Trimming removed 0 bases at V and 5 bases at J, with 14 bases between. Germline V gene lookup returns CDR1 SGDLS and CDR2 YYNGEE. CDR3 length equals 15 residues. The chain's CDR3 is CASSVAPQVVETQYF. In DNA, the CDR3 is TGTGCCAGCAGCGTAGCCCCACAGGTTGTTGAGACCCAGTACTTC.

This clone was recorded only once. The genes are TRBV7-2 and TRBJ1-1; D gene ambiguous. The CDR3 has 14 amino acids. CDR1 SGHTA and CDR2 FQGNSA come from the germline V gene. Trimming took off 5 bases at V and 1 base at J, with 11 bases between the two ends. CDR3 region: CASSQRRKNTEAFF. CDR3 coding DNA: TGTGCCAGCAGCCAAAGGCGGAAGAACACTGAAGCTTTCTTT.

This chain uses TRBV9 with TRBJ2-3, with TRBD2 matching 7 bases. J gave up 4 bases and V 2 bases, and 7 bases lay outside the gene matches. In germline, CDR1 is SGDLS, CDR2 YYNGEE. CDR3 size: 15 residues. CDR3 nucleotide sequence: TGTGCCAGCAGCGTGGAAGCGGGGAGGGCAGATACGCAGTATTTT. This translates into CASSVEAGRADTQYF.

This clone occurred once. The chain carries TRBV7-2 and TRBJ2-4; D is perhaps TRBD2 (6 bases). There are 14 residues in the CDR3. The V end was cut by 1 base, the J end by 5 bases, with 9 bases between. Per germline, CDR1 SGHTA and CDR2 FQGNSA. CDR3: CASSLGPGENIQYF. CDR3 coding DNA: TGTGCCAGCAGCTTAGGCCCGGGGGAAAACATTCAGTACTTC.

The gene calls are TRBV27 and TRBJ2-6; no clear D. Looked up from germline, CDR1 is MNHEY and CDR2 is SMNVEV (reference sequence). This CDR3 contains 16 residues. V was trimmed by 3 bases and J by 0 bases, leaving 9 bases between them. The CDR3 sequence: CASSFLRSSGANVLTF. Written as DNA, the CDR3 is TGTGCCAGCAGTTTCTTGAGGAGCTCTGGGGCCAACGTCCTGACTTTC.

This clone was seen only a few times. A junction boundary mismatches the germline segment, possibly from a read error. The J gene is TRBJ1-3, the V gene TRBV29-1; no definite D call. The CDR3 has 13 residues. The V gene's germline CDR1 is SQVTM and CDR2 ANQGSEA. CDR3 DNA sequence: TGCAGCGCTGAAACCCAGGCTGGAAACACCATATATTTT. It translates to CSAETQAGNTIYF.

CDR3 in amino acids: CSVDWQHYGYTF. Written as DNA, the CDR3 is TGCAGCGTTGATTGGCAACACTATGGCTACACCTTC. This chain connects TRBV29-1 to TRBJ1-2, with unresolved D. Germline CDR1 reads SQVTM; CDR2 reads ANQGSEA. CDR3 size: 12 residues. Trimming removed 3 bases at V and 3 bases at J, with 8 bases between. The variable domain in full, with the rest retrieved from reference TRBV29-1 and TRBJ1-2, is SAVISQKPSRDICQRGTSLTIQCQVDSQVTMMFWYRQQPGQSLTLIATANQGSEATYESGFVIDKFPISRPNLTFSTLTVSNMSPEDSSIYLCSVDWQHYGYTFGSGTRLTVV.

This chain uses TRBV7-2 with TRBJ1-2; no clear D gene. Trimming cost V 3 bases and J 4 bases, with 6 bases left between them. Germline lookup yields CDR1 SGHTA and CDR2 FQGNSA. This CDR3 is 12 amino acids long. CDR3 coding DNA: TGTGCCAGCAGCTTGCGGGGCTATGGCTACACCTTC. The encoded protein is CASSLRGYGYTF.

The CDR3 reads CASSPDRDEQYF. The CDR3 DNA follows: TGTGCCAGCAGTCCGGACAGGGACGAGCAGTACTTC. The chain joins TRBV6-5 to TRBJ2-7; 8 positions agree with TRBD1. The length of the CDR3 is 12 residues. The V gene end was trimmed by 5 bases and the J gene end by 5 bases; junction bases not matched to a gene: 2. Germline V gene lookup returns CDR1 MNHEY and CDR2 SVGAGI.

This clone showed up just a few times. In the same sample, other DNA sequences code for this CDR3. The chain links TRBV5-1 to TRBJ1-2; a weak D match, TRBD1 (6 bases). V lost 3 bases to trimming and J lost 0 bases, with 9 bases between them. This CDR3 is 14 amino acids long. In germline, CDR1 is SGHRS, CDR2 YFSETQ. CDR3 coding DNA: TGCGCCAGCAGCTCACAGGGAGCTAACTATGGCTACACCTTC. Amino acid sequence: CASSSQGANYGYTF.